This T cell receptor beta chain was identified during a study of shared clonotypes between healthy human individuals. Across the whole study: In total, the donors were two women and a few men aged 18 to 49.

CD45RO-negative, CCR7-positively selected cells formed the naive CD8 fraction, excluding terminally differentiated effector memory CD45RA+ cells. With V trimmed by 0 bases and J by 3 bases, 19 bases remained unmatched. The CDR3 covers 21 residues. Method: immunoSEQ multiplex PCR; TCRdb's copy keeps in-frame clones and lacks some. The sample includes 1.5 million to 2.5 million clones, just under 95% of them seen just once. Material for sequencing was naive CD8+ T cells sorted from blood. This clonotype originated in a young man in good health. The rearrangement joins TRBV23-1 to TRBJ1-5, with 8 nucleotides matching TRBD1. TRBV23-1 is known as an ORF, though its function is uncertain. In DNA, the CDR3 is TGCGCCAGCAGTCAATCACCATACAGTTTAACAAAACAGGGGGACAATCAGCCCCAGCATTTT. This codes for CASSQSPYSLTKQGDNQPQHF.